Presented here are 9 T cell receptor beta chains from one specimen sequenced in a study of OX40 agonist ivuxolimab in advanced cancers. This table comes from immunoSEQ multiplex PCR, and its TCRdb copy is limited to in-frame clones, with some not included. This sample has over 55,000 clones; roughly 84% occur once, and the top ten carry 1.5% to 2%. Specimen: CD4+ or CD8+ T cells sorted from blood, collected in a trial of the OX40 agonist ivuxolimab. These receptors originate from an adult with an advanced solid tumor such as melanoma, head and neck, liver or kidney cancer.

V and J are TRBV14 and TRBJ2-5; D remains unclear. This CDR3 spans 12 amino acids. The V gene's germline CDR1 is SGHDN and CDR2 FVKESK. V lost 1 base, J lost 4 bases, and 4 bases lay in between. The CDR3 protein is CASSQAGETQYF. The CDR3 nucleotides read TGTGCCAGCAGCCAAGCAGGAGAGACCCAGTACTTC.

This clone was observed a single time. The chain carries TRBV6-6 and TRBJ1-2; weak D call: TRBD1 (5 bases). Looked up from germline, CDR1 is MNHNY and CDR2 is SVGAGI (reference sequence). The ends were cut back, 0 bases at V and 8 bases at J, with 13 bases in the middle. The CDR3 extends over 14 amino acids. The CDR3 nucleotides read TGTGCCAGCAGTTACTCGTTAGGGGTAGGGGGCTACACCTTC. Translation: CASSYSLGVGGYTF.

Written as DNA, the CDR3 is TGTGCCACCAGCAGATGGGACGGACAAACGCCCCAGCATTTT. Encoded protein: CATSRWDGQTPQHF. The V call is TRBV15, the J call TRBJ1-5; D possibly corresponds to TRBD1 (5 bases). This CDR3 spans 14 amino acids. The ends were cut back, 2 bases at V and 9 bases at J, with 14 bases in the middle. Germline assignment: CDR1 LNHNV and CDR2 YYDKDF (reference sequence).

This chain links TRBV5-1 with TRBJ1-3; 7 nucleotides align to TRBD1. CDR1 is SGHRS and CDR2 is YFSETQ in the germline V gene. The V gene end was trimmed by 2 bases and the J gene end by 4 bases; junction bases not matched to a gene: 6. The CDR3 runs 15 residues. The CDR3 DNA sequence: TGCGCCAGCAGCTTATTCGGGACAGAAGGAAACACCATATATTTT. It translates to CASSLFGTEGNTIYF. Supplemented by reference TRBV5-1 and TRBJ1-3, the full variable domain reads KAGVTQTPRYLIKTRGQQVTLSCSPISGHRSVSWYQQTPGQGLQFLFEYFSETQRNKGNFPGRFSGRQFSNSRSEMNVSTLELGDSALYLCASSLFGTEGNTIYFGEGSWLTVV.

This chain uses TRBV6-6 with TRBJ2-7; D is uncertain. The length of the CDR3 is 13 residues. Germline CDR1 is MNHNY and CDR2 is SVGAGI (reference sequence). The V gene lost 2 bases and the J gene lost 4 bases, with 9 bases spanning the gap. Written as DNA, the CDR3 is TGTGCCAGCAGTTACGCTCAACAATACGAGCAGTACTTC. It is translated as CASSYAQQYEQYF.

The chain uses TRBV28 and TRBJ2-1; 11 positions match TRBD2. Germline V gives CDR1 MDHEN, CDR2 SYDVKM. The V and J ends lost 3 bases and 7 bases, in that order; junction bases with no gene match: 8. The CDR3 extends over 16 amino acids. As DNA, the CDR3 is TGTGCCAGCAGTTTTAGCGGGAGGGCCGATGGAAATGAGCAGTTCTTC. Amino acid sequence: CASSFSGRADGNEQFF.

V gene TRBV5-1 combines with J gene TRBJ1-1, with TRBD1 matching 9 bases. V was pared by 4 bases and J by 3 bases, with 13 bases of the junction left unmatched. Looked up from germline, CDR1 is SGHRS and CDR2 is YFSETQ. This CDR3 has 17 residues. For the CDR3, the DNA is TGCGCCAGCAGCCGTGGGACAGGGATCGGGGTGGACACTGAAGCTTTCTTT. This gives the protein CASSRGTGIGVDTEAFF.

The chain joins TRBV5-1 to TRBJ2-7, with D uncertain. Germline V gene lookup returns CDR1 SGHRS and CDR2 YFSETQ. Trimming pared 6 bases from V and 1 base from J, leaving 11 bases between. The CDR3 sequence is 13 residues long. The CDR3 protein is CASKAIGSYEQYF. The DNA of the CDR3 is TGCGCCAGCAAGGCCATTGGGTCCTACGAGCAGTACTTC.

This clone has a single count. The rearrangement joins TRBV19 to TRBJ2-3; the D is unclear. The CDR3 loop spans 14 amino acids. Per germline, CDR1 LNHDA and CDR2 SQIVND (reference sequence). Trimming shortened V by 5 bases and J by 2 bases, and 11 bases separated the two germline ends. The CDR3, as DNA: TGTGCCAGTAGTCAACCGGTTTACACAGATACGCAGTATTTT. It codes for CASSQPVYTDTQYF.